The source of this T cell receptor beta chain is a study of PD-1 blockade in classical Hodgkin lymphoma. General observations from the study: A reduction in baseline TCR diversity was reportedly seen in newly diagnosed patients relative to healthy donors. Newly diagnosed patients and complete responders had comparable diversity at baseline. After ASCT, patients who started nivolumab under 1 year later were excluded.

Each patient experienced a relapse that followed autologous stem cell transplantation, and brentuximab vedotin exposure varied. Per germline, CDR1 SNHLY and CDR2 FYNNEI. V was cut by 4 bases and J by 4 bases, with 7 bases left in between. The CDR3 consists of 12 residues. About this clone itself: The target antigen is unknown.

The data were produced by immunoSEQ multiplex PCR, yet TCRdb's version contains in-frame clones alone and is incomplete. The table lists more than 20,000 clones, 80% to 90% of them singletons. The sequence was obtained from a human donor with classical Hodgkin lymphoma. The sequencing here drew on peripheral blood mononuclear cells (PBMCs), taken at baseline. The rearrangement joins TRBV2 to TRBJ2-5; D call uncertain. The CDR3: CASSVVGETQYF. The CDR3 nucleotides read TGTGCCAGCAGTGTCGTTGGAGAGACCCAGTACTTC.